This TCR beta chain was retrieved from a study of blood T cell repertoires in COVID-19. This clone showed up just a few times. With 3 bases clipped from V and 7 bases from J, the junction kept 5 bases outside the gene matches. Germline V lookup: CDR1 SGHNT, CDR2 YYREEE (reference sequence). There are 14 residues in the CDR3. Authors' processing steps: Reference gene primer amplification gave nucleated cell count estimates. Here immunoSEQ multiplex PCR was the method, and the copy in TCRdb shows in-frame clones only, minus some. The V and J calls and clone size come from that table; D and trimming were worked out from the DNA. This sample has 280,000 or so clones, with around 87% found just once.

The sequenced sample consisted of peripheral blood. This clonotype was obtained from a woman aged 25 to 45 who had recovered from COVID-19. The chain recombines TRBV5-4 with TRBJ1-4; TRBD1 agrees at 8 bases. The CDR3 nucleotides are TGTGCCAGCAGCTCCCCAGGGGGCGGTGAAAAACTGTTTTTT. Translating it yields CASSSPGGGEKLFF.